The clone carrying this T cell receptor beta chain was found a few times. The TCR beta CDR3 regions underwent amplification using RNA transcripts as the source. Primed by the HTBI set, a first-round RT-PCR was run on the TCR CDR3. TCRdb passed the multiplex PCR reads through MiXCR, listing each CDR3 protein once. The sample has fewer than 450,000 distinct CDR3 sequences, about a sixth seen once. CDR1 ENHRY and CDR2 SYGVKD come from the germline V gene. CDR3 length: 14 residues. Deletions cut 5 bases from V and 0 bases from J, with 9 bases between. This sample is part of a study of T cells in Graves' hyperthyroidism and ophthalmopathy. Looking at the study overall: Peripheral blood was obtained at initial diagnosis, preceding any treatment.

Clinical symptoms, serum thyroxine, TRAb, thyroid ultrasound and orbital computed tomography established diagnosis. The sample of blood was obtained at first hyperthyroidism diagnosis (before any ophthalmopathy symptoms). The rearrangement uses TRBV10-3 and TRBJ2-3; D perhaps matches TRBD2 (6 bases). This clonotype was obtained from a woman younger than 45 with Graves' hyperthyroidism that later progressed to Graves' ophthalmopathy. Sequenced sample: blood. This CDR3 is CAISPSESTDTQYF. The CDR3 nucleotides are TGTGCCATCAGTCCTAGCGAAAGCACAGATACGCAGTATTTT.